The rows below give T cell receptor beta chains drawn from one sample of a study of T cell clonotyping in hematopoietic cell transplantation. The protocol was immunoSEQ multiplex PCR, while the TCRdb copy is restricted to in-frame clones and leaves out a portion. This sample has approximately 10,000 clones, with less than 95% found just once. The sample comprised peripheral blood mononuclear cells. These TCRs come from a woman aged 50 to 60 in good health. Some clones in this sample may be carry-over from other donors' samples. The CDR3 runs from the conserved cysteine through the conserved F or W. Each record gives: D gene, J gene, V gene, clone size, CDR3 protein, CDR3 DNA. A D gene is named only where the DNA matches it firmly. Expanded clones are given a class, and other clones once, few, many or no size at all.

>-|TRBJ2-7|TRBV9|-
CASSRSPAGYEQYF
TGTGCCAGCTCAAGGTCCCCCGCGGGGTACGAGCAGTACTTC
>TRBD2|TRBJ2-3|TRBV5-1|-
CASSGLAGGRGTDTQYF
TGCGCCAGCAGCGGCCTAGCGGGGGGGCGAGGCACAGATACGCAGTATTTT
>TRBD1|TRBJ2-5|TRBV7-6|-
CASSLEQGVFETQYF
TGTGCCAGCAGCTTAGAGCAGGGGGTGTTCGAGACCCAGTACTTC
>-|TRBJ2-5|TRBV5-6|few
CASSLRNGETQYF
TGTGCCAGCAGCTTGCGGAATGGGGAGACCCAGTACTTC
>TRBD1|TRBJ2-2|TRBV9|-
CASSPTTGLYTGELFF
TGTGCCAGCAGCCCGACGACAGGGCTGTATACCGGGGAGCTGTTTTTT
>-|TRBJ1-3|TRBV5-5|-
CASSLDGLSGNTIYF
TGTGCCAGCAGCTTGGACGGATTATCCGGAAACACCATATATTTT
>TRBD1|TRBJ1-4|TRBV2|-
CASSGETGRRLTNEKLFF
TGTGCCAGCAGTGGAGAGACAGGGCGACGGCTAACTAATGAAAAACTGTTTTTT
>-|TRBJ2-1|TRBV9|-
CASSPLGLPSSYNEQFF
TGTGCCAGCAGCCCCCTAGGGTTGCCGAGCTCCTACAATGAGCAGTTCTTC
>TRBD1|TRBJ2-3|TRBV4-3|-
CASSQGSRGGTGATQYF
TGCGCCAGCAGCCAAGGGTCTCGCGGGGGGACAGGGGCTACGCAGTATTTT
>TRBD1|TRBJ1-1|TRBV19|-
CASSTGGSWIAGEAFF
TGTGCCAGTAGTACAGGGGGATCCTGGATAGCGGGTGAAGCTTTCTTT
>-|TRBJ1-1|TRBV11-2|once
CASSLSRGSAFF
TGTGCCAGCAGCTTATCCAGGGGTTCAGCTTTCTTT
>-|TRBJ2-5|TRBV28|-
CASSLSGGQGETQYF
TGTGCCAGCAGTTTATCTGGGGGGCAGGGTGAGACCCAGTACTTC
>-|TRBJ2-3|TRBV25-1|-
CASSENRGLTDTQYF
TGTGCCAGCAGTGAAAATCGAGGCCTGACAGATACGCAGTATTTT
>TRBD1|TRBJ1-1|TRBV27|once
CASSSDRVIQKGLGTEAFF
TGTGCCAGCAGTTCGGACAGGGTAATCCAAAAGGGTCTGGGCACTGAAGCTTTCTTT
>-|TRBJ2-3|TRBV7-9|-
CASSSTSTDTQYF
TGTGCCAGCAGCTCAACTAGCACAGATACGCAGTATTTT
>-|TRBJ1-3|TRBV4-3|-
CASSQDGGRRGNTIYF
TGCGCCAGCAGCCAAGATGGCGGGCGCCGAGGAAACACCATATATTTT
>TRBD1|TRBJ1-2|TRBV6-5|-
CATLSRQGASGYTF
TGTGCCACCCTCTCGAGGCAGGGGGCTTCTGGCTACACCTTC
>-|TRBJ2-2|TRBV10-3|-
CAISKADGSNTGELFF
TGTGCCATCAGTAAGGCGGACGGTTCAAACACCGGGGAGCTGTTTTTT
>-|TRBJ2-7|TRBV5-1|-
CASSLDGNYEQYF
TGCGCCAGCAGCTTGGATGGCAACTACGAGCAGTACTTC
>TRBD2|TRBJ2-7|TRBV5-1|-
CASSSLRGGSYEQYF
TGCGCCAGCAGCTCCTTGCGGGGGGGCTCCTACGAGCAGTACTTC
>TRBD1|TRBJ1-1|TRBV10-3|-
CAISGTGKGAFF
TGTGCCATCAGTGGGACAGGGAAGGGGGCTTTCTTT
>-|TRBJ2-7|TRBV30|few
CAWSVQGYEQYF
TGTGCCTGGAGTGTACAGGGTTACGAGCAGTACTTC